One sample yielded the 22 T cell receptor beta chains listed below, sequenced in a study of T-cell reconstitution after alpha-beta-depleted transplantation in children. Library preparation (for TCRbeta) was performed with unique molecular identifiers. TCRdb fed the PCR reads into MiXCR, producing one record per CDR3 protein. Among 200,000 to 300,000 distinct CDR3 sequences listed, 12% were seen once. The sequencing used PBMCs from the stem cell graft donor, collected from the stem cell graft. The receptors stem from a human donor who donated a stem cell graft to a child with acute lymphoblastic leukemia.

Many counts were recorded for this clonotype. The gene calls are TRBV28 and TRBJ2-7; a possible D gene is TRBD2 (6 bases). Germline CDR1 MDHEN, CDR2 SYDVKM. The CDR3 loop spans 13 amino acids. V dropped 1 base and J dropped 4 bases, with 8 bases sitting between them. CDR3 residues: CASSLSGGYEQYF. The CDR3 nucleotides read TGTGCCAGCAGTTTATCCGGAGGGTACGAGCAGTACTTC.

Many counts were recorded for this clonotype. The chain links TRBV20-1 to TRBJ1-6; no clear D gene. Germline assignment: CDR1 DFQATT and CDR2 SNEGSKA (reference sequence). V lost 3 bases, J lost 8 bases, and 14 bases lay in between. The CDR3 runs to 14 residues. This CDR3 is CSASPGTRDSPLHF. CDR3 coding DNA: TGCAGTGCTAGTCCGGGTACTAGGGATTCACCCCTCCACTTT.

This clonotype was recorded at least ten times. The chain has TRBV29-1 and TRBJ2-7; D tentatively fits TRBD1 or TRBD2 (6 bases each). Germline V CDR1 and CDR2: SQVTM, ANQGSEA. The CDR3 is 13 amino acids. The ends were cut back, 6 bases at V and 6 bases at J, with 18 bases in the middle. CDR3 amino acids: CSVKRGRSGEQYF. DNA for the CDR3: TGCAGCGTCAAGAGGGGGAGGTCGGGCGAGCAGTACTTC.

This clonotype has ten or more counts. The chain links TRBV6-6 to TRBJ1-1; D is undetermined. In germline, CDR1 is MNHNY, CDR2 SVGAGI (reference sequence). The CDR3 spans 13 residues. V dropped 6 bases and J dropped 0 bases, with 8 bases sitting between them. The CDR3, as DNA: TGTGCCAGCAGGCAGGACGTGAACACTGAAGCTTTCTTT. Translating it yields CASRQDVNTEAFF.

The J gene is TRBJ2-2, the V gene TRBV7-7, with D perhaps matching TRBD2 (6 bases). The CDR3 runs to 14 residues. The germline gives CDR1 SSHAT, CDR2 FNYEAQ (reference sequence). V lost 6 bases to trimming and J lost 2 bases, with 10 bases between them. CDR3 loop: CASSWGLNTGELFF. The CDR3 DNA sequence: TGTGCCAGCAGTTGGGGACTCAACACCGGGGAGCTGTTTTTT. The whole variable domain, remainder taken from reference TRBV7-7 and TRBJ2-2, is GAGVSQSPRYKVTKRGQDVTLRCDPISSHATLYWYQQALGQGPEFLTYFNYEAQPDKSGLPSDRFSAERPEGSISTLTIQRTEQRDSAMYRCASSWGLNTGELFFGEGSRLTVL.

In this sample, this clonotype turned up many times. The chain uses TRBV4-2 and TRBJ2-3; TRBD1 matches at 8 bases. Germline CDR1 LGHNA, CDR2 YNFKEQ. The CDR3 spans 14 residues. V dropped 4 bases and J dropped 4; count of bases not matched to a gene: 4. CDR3 sequence reads: CASSPGQGPDTQYF. The DNA for the CDR3 is TGTGCCAGCAGCCCTGGACAGGGACCAGATACGCAGTATTTT.

This clonotype came up many times. This sequence joins TRBV6-1 and TRBJ1-1; 8 bases agree with TRBD1. CDR1 MNHNS and CDR2 SASEGT come from the germline V gene. Trimming cost V 7 bases and J 2 bases; bases outside gene matches: 12. The CDR3 extends over 16 amino acids. The chain's CDR3 is CASTRGGTGQNTEAFF. In DNA, the CDR3 is TGTGCCAGCACCAGAGGGGGGACAGGACAAAACACTGAAGCTTTCTTT.

To note about this clonotype: A much larger clone differs from this one at a single base, so this may be a read error. The chain couples TRBV20-1 to TRBJ2-7, with D tentatively TRBD1 (6 bases). Per the germline V gene, CDR1 is DFQATT and CDR2 is SNEGSKA (reference sequence). The CDR3 consists of 16 residues. The CDR3 DNA reads TGCTGTGCTAGTAAGCTGTCTATGACAGGTTCCTACGAGCAGTACTTC. Encoded protein: CCASKLSMTGSYEQYF.

The table lists this clonotype with many counts. The chain uses TRBV29-1 and TRBJ2-5, with D possibly being TRBD2 (5 bases). Germline loops: CDR1 SQVTM, CDR2 ANQGSEA. Trimming left V 3 bases short and J 3 bases short, with 11 bases between. The CDR3 has 13 amino acids. CDR3 in amino acids: CSVEGDTEETQYF. CDR3 sequence (DNA): TGCAGCGTTGAGGGAGACACTGAAGAGACCCAGTACTTC.

The chain carries TRBV6-2 or TRBV6-3 and TRBJ2-7, with TRBD1 identical over 7 bases. The junction had 9 bases not matched to a gene; V was cut back by 6 bases and J by 4 bases. Germline-derived CDR1 and CDR2 are MNHEY and SVGEGT. There are 14 residues in the CDR3. The CDR3 nucleotides read TGTGCCAGCAGACGTCGAGGGGGCGGTTACGAGCAGTACTTC. It specifies CASRRRGGGYEQYF.

This clonotype was observed many times. This chain uses TRBV6-1 with TRBJ2-7; 8 nucleotides align to TRBD1. V gave up 6 bases and J gave up 3 bases; unmatched junction bases: 10. In germline, CDR1 is MNHNS, CDR2 SASEGT. The CDR3 sequence is 15 residues long. CDR3 nucleotide sequence: TGTGCCAGCAGACAAACATCCGGGACAGGCTACGAGCAGTACTTC. As protein: CASRQTSGTGYEQYF.

This clonotype was observed at least ten times. The gene calls are TRBV20-1 and TRBJ1-6; 7 nucleotides agree with TRBD1. The CDR3 is 16 amino acids. Looked up from germline, CDR1 is DFQATT and CDR2 is SNEGSKA (reference sequence). Losses at the gene ends were 0 bases for V and 5 bases for J; bases not matched to a gene: 7. CDR3 protein: CSARDLRTGNNSPLHF. As DNA, the CDR3 is TGCAGTGCTAGAGATCTAAGGACAGGCAATAATTCACCCCTCCACTTT.

This clonotype was picked up a small number of times. This chain joins TRBV5-1 and TRBJ2-7; D is uncertain. Germline V gene lookup returns CDR1 SGHRS and CDR2 YFSETQ. The length of the CDR3 is 13 residues. The V end was cut by 0 bases, the J end by 7 bases, with 11 bases between. The CDR3 protein is CASSLDSSSEQYF. The CDR3 DNA reads TGCGCCAGCAGCTTGGACAGTTCCTCGGAGCAGTACTTC.

The chain has TRBV5-1 and TRBJ2-7, with D perhaps TRBD2 (5 bases). The CDR3 runs 16 residues. V was trimmed by 1 base and J by 0 bases, leaving 14 bases between them. Germline loops: CDR1 SGHRS, CDR2 YFSETQ. CDR3 sequence: CASSLRPAVSSYEQYF. In DNA, the CDR3 is TGCGCCAGCAGCTTGAGGCCAGCGGTTAGCTCCTACGAGCAGTACTTC. The complete variable domain, with remaining parts taken from reference TRBV5-1 and TRBJ2-7, reads KAGVTQTPRYLIKTRGQQVTLSCSPISGHRSVSWYQQTPGQGLQFLFEYFSETQRNKGNFPGRFSGRQFSNSRSEMNVSTLELGDSALYLCASSLRPAVSSYEQYFGPGTRLTVT.

Ten or more counts support this clonotype. This chain connects TRBV10-3 to TRBJ1-3; D unresolved. Germline loops: CDR1 ENHRY, CDR2 SYGVKD. V was trimmed by 0 bases and J by 3 bases, leaving 3 bases between them. The CDR3 runs 13 residues. The CDR3 spells CAISESNGNTIYF. In nucleotides, the CDR3 is TGTGCCATCAGTGAGTCGAATGGAAACACCATATATTTT.

This rearrangement joins TRBV20-1 to TRBJ2-1; TRBD2 might be the D (6 bases). This CDR3 is 15 amino acids long. Looked up from germline, CDR1 is DFQATT and CDR2 is SNEGSKA (reference sequence). Trimming cost V 1 base and J 2 bases, with 12 bases left between them. The CDR3 sequence: CSARGAGTPYNEQFF. The CDR3 DNA sequence: TGCAGTGCTAGAGGTGCGGGAACCCCCTACAATGAGCAGTTCTTC.

This clonotype was picked up one time. This sequence joins TRBV5-1 and TRBJ1-1, with D maybe TRBD1 (6 bases). The germline V gene encodes CDR1 SGHRS and CDR2 YFSETQ. The CDR3 length is 19 residues. V dropped 4 bases and J dropped 4 bases, with 29 bases sitting between them. The CDR3 is CASSPKGPGVNRWSTEAFF. The CDR3 region has the DNA TGCGCCAGCAGCCCCAAAGGTCCAGGGGTTAATCGATGGTCCACTGAAGCTTTCTTT.

The DNA of the CDR3 is TGTGCCAGCAGCTATGGACTAGCGGGGGAAAATGAGCAGTTCTTC. It encodes CASSYGLAGENEQFF. This chain links TRBV5-6 with TRBJ2-1; 13 bases are a match to TRBD2. Germline CDR1 is SGHDT and CDR2 is YYEEEE. J was trimmed by 7 bases and V by 3 bases; bases with no gene match: 4. CDR3 length: 15 residues.

This clonotype was seen at least ten times. The chain has TRBV28 and TRBJ1-1; tentatively, D is TRBD1 (6 bases). The CDR3 sequence is 14 residues long. Germline values: CDR1 MDHEN, CDR2 SYDVKM. Trimming removed 1 base at V and 7 bases at J, with 13 bases between. The CDR3 DNA sequence: TGTGCCAGCAGTTTATTCGGACAGAATCTTGAAGCTTTCTTT. Protein product: CASSLFGQNLEAFF.

This clonotype was observed a handful of times. This chain uses TRBV6-5 with TRBJ2-1; D perhaps matches TRBD2 (6 bases). The CDR3 has 14 residues. Trimming took off 8 bases at V and 2 bases at J, with 13 bases between the two ends. Germline V lookup: CDR1 MNHEY, CDR2 SVGAGI. CDR3 sequence: CASLPLATYNEQFF. For the CDR3, the DNA is TGTGCCAGCCTTCCCCTAGCGACCTACAATGAGCAGTTCTTC.

The table lists this clonotype with many counts. This chain links TRBV6-1 with TRBJ2-3, with TRBD2 identical over 11 bases. This CDR3 comprises 16 residues. Germline V gene sequence: CDR1 MNHNS, CDR2 SASEGT. V shed 5 bases and J 2 bases; nucleotides not matched to a gene: 6. CDR3 residues: CASSLGTSGYTDTQYF. The CDR3 region has the DNA TGTGCCAGCAGTCTTGGGACTAGCGGTTACACAGATACGCAGTATTTT.

The table lists this clonotype with many counts. V usage is TRBV20-1 and J usage is TRBJ2-2, with 8 positions matching TRBD1. Trimming removed 3 bases from V and 7 bases from J; junction bases left unmatched: 10. The germline gives CDR1 DFQATT, CDR2 SNEGSKA (reference sequence). This CDR3 region has 15 residues. The CDR3: CSARGTGTYGGELFF. In DNA form, the CDR3 reads TGCAGTGCTAGGGGGACAGGAACCTACGGCGGGGAGCTGTTTTTT.